The clone carrying this T cell receptor beta chain was observed once. This entry comes from a study of regulatory T cells in long-lasting Graves disease. Per the germline V gene, CDR1 is MGHRA and CDR2 is YSYEKL. Deletions cut 4 bases from V and 5 bases from J, with 9 bases between. The CDR3 extends over 14 amino acids. Sequencing libraries for TCR beta were prepared with iRepertoire HTBI primers and Arm-PCR of CDR3 regions. Via MiXCR, TCRdb re-called the multiplex PCR reads, giving one row per CDR3 protein. The profile shows 500,000 to 700,000 distinct CDR3 sequences, approximately 15% of them singletons. Specified time point: newly diagnosed GD, antithyroid drugs for less than 3 months. TCR sequences were obtained from RNA taken from PBMCs. These same records also appear under a second study, on T cells in Graves' hyperthyroidism and ophthalmopathy. According to that study: Exclusion criteria comprised uncontrolled infection, other autoimmune disease, pregnancy or lactation. With the HTBI primer set, the TCR CDR3 went through a first round of RT-PCR. With a median lead of approximately 6.4 months before onset, the model predicted ophthalmopathy.

The receptor was derived from a woman aged 25 to 45 with Graves disease. This sample comprised peripheral blood mononuclear cells (PBMCs), obtained at new diagnosis, from a patient treated with antithyroid drugs. The rearrangement links TRBV4-1 to TRBJ1-6; TRBD1 might be the D (5 bases). This chain's CDR3 is CASSLRDNNSPLHF. The CDR3 DNA follows: TGCGCCAGCAGCCTCAGGGATAATAATTCACCCCTCCACTTT.